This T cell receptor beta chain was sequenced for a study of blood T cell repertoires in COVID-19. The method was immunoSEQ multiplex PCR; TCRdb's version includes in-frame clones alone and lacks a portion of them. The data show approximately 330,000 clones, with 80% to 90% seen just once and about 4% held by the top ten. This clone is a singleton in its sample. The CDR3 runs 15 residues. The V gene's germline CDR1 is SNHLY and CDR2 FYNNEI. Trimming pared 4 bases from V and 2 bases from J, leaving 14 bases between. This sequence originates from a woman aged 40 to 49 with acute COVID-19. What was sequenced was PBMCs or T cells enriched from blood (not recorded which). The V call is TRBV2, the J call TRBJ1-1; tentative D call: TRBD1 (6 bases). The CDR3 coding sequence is TGTGCCAGCAGTGGGCAGGGAGGGGGAAACACTGAAGCTTTCTTT. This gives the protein CASSGQGGGNTEAFF.